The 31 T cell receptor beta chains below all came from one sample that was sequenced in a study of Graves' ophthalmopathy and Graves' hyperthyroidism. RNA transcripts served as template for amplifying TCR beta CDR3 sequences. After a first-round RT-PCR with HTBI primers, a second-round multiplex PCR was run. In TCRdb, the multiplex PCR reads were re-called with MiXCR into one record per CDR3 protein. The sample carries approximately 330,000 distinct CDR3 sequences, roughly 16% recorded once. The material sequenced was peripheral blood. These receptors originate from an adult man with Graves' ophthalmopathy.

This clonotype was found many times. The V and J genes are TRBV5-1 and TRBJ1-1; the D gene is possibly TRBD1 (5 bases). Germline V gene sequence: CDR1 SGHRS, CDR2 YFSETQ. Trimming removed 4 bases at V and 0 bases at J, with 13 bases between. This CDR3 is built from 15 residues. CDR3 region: CASSSPGRVNTEAFF. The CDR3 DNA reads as TGCGCCAGCAGCAGTCCGGGACGGGTGAACACTGAAGCTTTCTTT.

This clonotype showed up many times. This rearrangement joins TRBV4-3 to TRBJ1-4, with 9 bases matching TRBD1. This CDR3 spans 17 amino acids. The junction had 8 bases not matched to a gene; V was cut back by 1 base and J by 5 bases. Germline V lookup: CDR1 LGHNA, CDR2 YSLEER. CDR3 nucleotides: TGCGCCAGCAGCCAAGGCGGTTCGGGGACAGGGAATGAAAAACTGTTTTTT. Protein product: CASSQGGSGTGNEKLFF.

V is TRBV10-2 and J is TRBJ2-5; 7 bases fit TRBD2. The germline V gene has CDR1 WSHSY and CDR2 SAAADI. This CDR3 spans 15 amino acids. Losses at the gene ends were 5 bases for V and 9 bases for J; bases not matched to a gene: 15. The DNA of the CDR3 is TGCGCCAGCAGTCTTACGGGGACTACTCTCGCATCCCAGTACTTC. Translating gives CASSLTGTTLASQYF.

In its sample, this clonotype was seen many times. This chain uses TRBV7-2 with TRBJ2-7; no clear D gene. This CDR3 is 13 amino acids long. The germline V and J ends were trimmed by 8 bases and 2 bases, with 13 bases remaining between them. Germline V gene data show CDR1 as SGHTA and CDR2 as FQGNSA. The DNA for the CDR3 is TGTGCCAGCGCGGTAACAGCTGCCTACGAGCAGTACTTC. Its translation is CASAVTAAYEQYF.

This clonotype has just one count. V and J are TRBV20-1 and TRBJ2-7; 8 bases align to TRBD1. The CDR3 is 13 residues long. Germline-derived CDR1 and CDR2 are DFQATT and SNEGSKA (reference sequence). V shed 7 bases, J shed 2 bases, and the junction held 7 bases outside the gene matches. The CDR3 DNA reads TGCAGTGTTAAAAGACAGGGGACCTACGAGCAGTACTTC. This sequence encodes CSVKRQGTYEQYF.

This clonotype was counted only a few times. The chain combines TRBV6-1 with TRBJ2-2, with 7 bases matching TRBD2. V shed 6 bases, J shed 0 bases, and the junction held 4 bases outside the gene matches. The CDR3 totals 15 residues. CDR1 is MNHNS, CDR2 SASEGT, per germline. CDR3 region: CASSRLASNTGELFF. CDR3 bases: TGTGCCAGCAGCCGACTAGCTTCGAACACCGGGGAGCTGTTTTTT.

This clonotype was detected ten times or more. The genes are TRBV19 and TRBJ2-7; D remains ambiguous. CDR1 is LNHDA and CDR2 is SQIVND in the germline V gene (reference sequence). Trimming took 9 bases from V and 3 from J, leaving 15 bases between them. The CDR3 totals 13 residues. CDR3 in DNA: TGTGCCAGGCCTGCCCCCGGAGTCTACGAGCAGTACTTC. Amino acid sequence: CARPAPGVYEQYF.

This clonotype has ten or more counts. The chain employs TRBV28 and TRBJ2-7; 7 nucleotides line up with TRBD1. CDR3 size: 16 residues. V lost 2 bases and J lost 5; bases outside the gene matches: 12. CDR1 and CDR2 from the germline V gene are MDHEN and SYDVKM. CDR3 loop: CASSLRSDRAGNEQYF. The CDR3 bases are TGTGCCAGCAGTTTACGGTCAGACAGGGCTGGGAACGAGCAGTACTTC.

The CDR3 DNA reads as TGTGCCAGCACCCTTCGGGTGAACGGGGAGCTGTTTTTT. This codes for CASTLRVNGELFF. The chain carries TRBV28 and TRBJ2-2; D not certain. Per germline, CDR1 MDHEN and CDR2 SYDVKM. There are 13 residues in the CDR3. Between the trimmed V and J ends, which lost 7 bases and 7 bases, there was a span of 13 bases.

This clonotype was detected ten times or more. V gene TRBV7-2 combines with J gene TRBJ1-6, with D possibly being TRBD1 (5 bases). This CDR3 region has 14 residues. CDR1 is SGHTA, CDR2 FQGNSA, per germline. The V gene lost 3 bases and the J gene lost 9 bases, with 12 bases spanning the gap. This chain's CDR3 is CASSLSGHSSPLHF. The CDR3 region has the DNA TGTGCCAGCAGCTTGTCGGGGCATAGTTCACCCCTCCACTTT.

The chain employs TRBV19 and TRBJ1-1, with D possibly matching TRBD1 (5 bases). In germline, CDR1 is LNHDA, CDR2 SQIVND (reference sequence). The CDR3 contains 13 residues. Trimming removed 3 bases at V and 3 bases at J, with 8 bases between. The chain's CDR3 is CASSMGRYTEAFF. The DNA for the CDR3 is TGTGCCAGTAGTATGGGGCGGTACACTGAAGCTTTCTTT.

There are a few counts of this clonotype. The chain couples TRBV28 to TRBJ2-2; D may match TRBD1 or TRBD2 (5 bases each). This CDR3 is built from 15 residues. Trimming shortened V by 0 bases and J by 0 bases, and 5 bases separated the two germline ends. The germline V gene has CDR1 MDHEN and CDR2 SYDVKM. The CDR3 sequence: CASSLWGANTGELFF. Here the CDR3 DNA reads TGTGCCAGCAGTTTATGGGGGGCGAACACCGGGGAGCTGTTTTTT.

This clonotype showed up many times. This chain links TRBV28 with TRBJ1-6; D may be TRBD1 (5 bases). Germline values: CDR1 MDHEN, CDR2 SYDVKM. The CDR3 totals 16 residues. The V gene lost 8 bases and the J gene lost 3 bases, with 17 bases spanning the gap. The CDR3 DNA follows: TGTGCCAGCGAGAGCTCTGGGGGAAACTATAATTCACCCCTCCACTTT. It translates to CASESSGGNYNSPLHF.

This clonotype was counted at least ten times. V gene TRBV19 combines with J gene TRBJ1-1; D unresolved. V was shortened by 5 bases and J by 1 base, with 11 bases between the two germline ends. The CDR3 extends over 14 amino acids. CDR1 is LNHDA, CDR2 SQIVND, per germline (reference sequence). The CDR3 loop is CASSSRIANTEAFF. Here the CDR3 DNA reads TGTGCCAGTAGTTCCAGGATAGCGAACACTGAAGCTTTCTTT.

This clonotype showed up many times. This CDR3 is CASSIVMESGQPQHF. DNA of the CDR3: TGTGCCAGTAGTATAGTCATGGAGAGCGGCCAGCCCCAGCATTTT. The J gene is TRBJ1-5, the V gene TRBV19; no clear D. Germline values: CDR1 LNHDA, CDR2 SQIVND (reference sequence). The CDR3 length is 15 residues. With 1 base removed from V and 7 bases from J, the gap between germline ends came to 14 bases. Together with reference TRBV19 and TRBJ1-5, the CDR3 gives the full variable domain: DGGITQSPKYLFRKEGQNVTLSCEQNLNHDAMYWYRQDPGQGLRLIYYSQIVNDFQKGDIAEGYSVSREKKESFPLTVTSAQKNPTAFYLCASSIVMESGQPQHFGDGTRLSIL.

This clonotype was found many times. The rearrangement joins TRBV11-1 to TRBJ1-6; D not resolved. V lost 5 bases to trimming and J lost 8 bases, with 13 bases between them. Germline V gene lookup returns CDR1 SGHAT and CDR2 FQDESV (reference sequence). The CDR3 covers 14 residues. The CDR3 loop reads CASSTAEPDSPLHF. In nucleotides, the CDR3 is TGTGCCAGCAGCACCGCCGAGCCTGATTCACCCCTCCACTTT.

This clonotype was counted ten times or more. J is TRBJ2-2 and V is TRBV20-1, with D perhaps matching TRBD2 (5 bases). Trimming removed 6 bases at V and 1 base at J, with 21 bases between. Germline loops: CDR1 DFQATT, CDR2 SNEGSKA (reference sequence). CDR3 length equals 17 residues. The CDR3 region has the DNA TGCAGTGCGGGAAGTCGAGGGTCCGAGGGGAACACCGGGGAGCTGTTTTTT. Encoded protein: CSAGSRGSEGNTGELFF.

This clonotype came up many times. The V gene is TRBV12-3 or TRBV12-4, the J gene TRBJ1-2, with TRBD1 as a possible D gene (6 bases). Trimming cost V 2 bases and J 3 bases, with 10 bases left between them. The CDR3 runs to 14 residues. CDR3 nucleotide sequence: TGTGCCAGCAGTTTACGGGGGCCCCACTATGGCTACACCTTC. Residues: CASSLRGPHYGYTF.

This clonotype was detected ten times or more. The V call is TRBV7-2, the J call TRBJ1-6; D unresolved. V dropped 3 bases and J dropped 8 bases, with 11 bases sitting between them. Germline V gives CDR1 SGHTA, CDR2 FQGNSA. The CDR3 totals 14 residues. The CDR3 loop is CASSFGSRDSPLHF. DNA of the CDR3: TGTGCCAGCAGCTTCGGCAGTCGGGATTCACCCCTCCACTTT.

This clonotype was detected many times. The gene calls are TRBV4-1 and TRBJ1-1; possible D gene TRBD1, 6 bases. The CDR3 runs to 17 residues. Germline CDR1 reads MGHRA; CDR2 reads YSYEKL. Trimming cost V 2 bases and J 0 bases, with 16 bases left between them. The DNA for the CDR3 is TGCGCCAGCAGCCAATCTACAGGGAGGGGAATGAACACTGAAGCTTTCTTT. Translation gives CASSQSTGRGMNTEAFF.

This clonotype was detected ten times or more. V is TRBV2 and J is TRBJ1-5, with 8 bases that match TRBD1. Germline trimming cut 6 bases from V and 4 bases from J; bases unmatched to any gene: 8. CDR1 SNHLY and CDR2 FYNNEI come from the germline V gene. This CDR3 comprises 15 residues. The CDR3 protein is CASSLIQGGNQPQHF. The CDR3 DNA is TGTGCCAGCAGCTTGATACAGGGGGGAAATCAGCCCCAGCATTTT.

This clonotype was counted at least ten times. CDR3: CASSLTDRNTEAFF. CDR3 bases: TGTGCCAGCAGTTTAACGGACAGAAACACTGAAGCTTTCTTT. This chain uses TRBV7-8 with TRBJ1-1; tentatively, D is TRBD1 (6 bases). The germline V and J ends were trimmed by 6 bases and 2 bases, with 13 bases remaining between them. CDR3 size: 14 residues. The germline gives CDR1 SGHVS, CDR2 FQNEAQ.

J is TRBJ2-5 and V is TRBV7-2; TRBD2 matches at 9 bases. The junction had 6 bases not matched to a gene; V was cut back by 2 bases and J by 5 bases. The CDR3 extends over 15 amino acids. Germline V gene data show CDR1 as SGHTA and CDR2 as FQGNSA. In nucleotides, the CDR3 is TGTGCCAGCAGCTTACCAGCGGGAGGTGTGGAGACCCAGTACTTC. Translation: CASSLPAGGVETQYF.

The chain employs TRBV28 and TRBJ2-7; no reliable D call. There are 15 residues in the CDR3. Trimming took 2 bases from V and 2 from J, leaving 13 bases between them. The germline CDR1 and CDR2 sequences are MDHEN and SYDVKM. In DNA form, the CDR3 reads TGTGCCAGCAGTTTAAAGTCCCTGGGCCCCTACGAGCAGTACTTC. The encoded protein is CASSLKSLGPYEQYF.

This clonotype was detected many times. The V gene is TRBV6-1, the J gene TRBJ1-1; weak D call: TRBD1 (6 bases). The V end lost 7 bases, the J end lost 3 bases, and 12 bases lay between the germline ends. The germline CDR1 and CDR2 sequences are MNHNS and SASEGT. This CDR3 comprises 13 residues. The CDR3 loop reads CASTRGGHTEAFF. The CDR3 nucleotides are TGTGCCAGCACCCGAGGGGGTCACACTGAAGCTTTCTTT.

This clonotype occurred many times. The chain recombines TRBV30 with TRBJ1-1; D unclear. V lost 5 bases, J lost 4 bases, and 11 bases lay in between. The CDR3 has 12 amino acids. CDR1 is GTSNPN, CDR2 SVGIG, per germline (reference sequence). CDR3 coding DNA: TGTGCCTGGGAGAGGATGAGCACTGAAGCTTTCTTT. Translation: CAWERMSTEAFF. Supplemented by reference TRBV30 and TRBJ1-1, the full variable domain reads SQTIHQWPATLVQPVGSPLSLECTVEGTSNPNLYWYRQAAGRGLQLLFYSVGIGQISSEVPQNLSASRPQDRQFILSSKKLLLSDSGFYLCAWERMSTEAFFGQGTRLTVV.

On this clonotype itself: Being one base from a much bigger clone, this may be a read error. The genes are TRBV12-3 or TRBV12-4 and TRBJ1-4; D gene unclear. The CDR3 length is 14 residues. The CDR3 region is CASSPRTENEKPFF. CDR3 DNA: TGTGCCAGCAGCCCGAGGACGGAGAATGAAAAACCGTTTTTT.

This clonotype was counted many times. The CDR3 coding sequence is TGTGCCAGCAGAGGGTGGGGGCGCCAGGGGGAGACCCAGTACTTC. Translated: CASRGWGRQGETQYF. This chain joins TRBV27 and TRBJ2-5, with a weak D call TRBD1 (6 bases). The CDR3 is 15 residues long. The V gene's germline CDR1 is MNHEY and CDR2 SMNVEV (reference sequence). V was clipped by 6 bases and J by 5 bases, with 19 bases between them.

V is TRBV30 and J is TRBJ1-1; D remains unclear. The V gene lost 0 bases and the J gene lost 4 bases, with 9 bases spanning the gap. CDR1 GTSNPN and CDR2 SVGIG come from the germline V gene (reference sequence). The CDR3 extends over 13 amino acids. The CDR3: CAWSVWTGTEAFF. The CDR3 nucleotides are TGTGCCTGGAGTGTTTGGACGGGCACTGAAGCTTTCTTT.

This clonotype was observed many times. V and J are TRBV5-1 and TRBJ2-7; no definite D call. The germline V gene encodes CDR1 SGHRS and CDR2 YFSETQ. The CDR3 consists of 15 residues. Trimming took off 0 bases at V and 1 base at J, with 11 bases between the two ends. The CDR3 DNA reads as TGCGCCAGCAGCTTGGTTCAGTCCGGGTCCTACGAGCAGTACTTC. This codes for CASSLVQSGSYEQYF. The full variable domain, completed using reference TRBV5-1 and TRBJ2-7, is KAGVTQTPRYLIKTRGQQVTLSCSPISGHRSVSWYQQTPGQGLQFLFEYFSETQRNKGNFPGRFSGRQFSNSRSEMNVSTLELGDSALYLCASSLVQSGSYEQYFGPGTRLTVT.

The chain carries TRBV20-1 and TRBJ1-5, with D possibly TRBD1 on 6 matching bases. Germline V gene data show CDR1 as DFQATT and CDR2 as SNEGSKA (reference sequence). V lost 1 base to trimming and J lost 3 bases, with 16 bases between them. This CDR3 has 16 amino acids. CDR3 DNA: TGCAGTGCTAGAGCCGTAGGGGGGGGCCCCAATCAGCCCCAGCATTTT. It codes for CSARAVGGGPNQPQHF.